These 12 T cell receptor beta chains were all obtained from the same sample, sequenced in a study of beta chain features in type 1 diabetes. cDNA synthesis used the whole RNA isolate, giving expressed TCRB sequences. TCRdb's table, derived via immunoSEQ multiplex PCR, lists solely in-frame clones and lacks some. The sample yields about 160,000 clones, 9% to 10% seen once. Material: central memory CD4+ T cells from blood. Every receptor here comes from a woman aged 18-35 years in good health.

This clone was counted ten times or more. The chain recombines TRBV29-1 with TRBJ2-2; the match to TRBD1 covers 9 bases. V lost 6 bases to trimming and J lost 6 bases; unmatched junction nucleotides: 23. Germline V gene lookup returns CDR1 SQVTM and CDR2 ANQGSEA. The CDR3 is made up of 19 amino acids. The CDR3 is CSVPGWGTTGTGIAGELFF. CDR3 nucleotides: TGCAGCGTACCCGGGTGGGGGACAACCGGGACAGGGATTGCCGGGGAGCTGTTTTTT.

Regarding this clone: Other DNA sequences in the same sample also yield this CDR3. The chain employs TRBV5-1 and TRBJ2-3, with D possibly matching TRBD2 (5 bases). Between the trimmed V and J ends, which lost 2 bases and 1 base, there was a span of 8 bases. The CDR3 length is 14 residues. Germline values: CDR1 SGHRS, CDR2 YFSETQ. CDR3 sequence: CASSFGGGTDTQYF. CDR3 coding DNA: TGCGCCAGCAGCTTCGGAGGCGGCACAGATACGCAGTATTTT.

The chain employs TRBV15 and TRBJ1-5, with D hard to call. Per the germline V gene, CDR1 is LNHNV and CDR2 is YYDKDF (reference sequence). Between the trimmed V and J ends, which lost 3 bases and 7 bases, there was a span of 22 bases. The CDR3 has 17 residues. The CDR3 DNA reads TGTGCCACCAGCAGGGCCCTTACGGCCTCGGGAGGGCAGCCCCAGCATTTT. Residues: CATSRALTASGGQPQHF.

CDR3 bases: TGTGCCAGCAGCTTGGGGGCGTCAAGTTGGAATGAGCAGTTCTTC. Encoded protein: CASSLGASSWNEQFF. The chain has TRBV7-2 and TRBJ2-1; the D gene is possibly TRBD1 (6 bases). Germline V gives CDR1 SGHTA, CDR2 FQGNSA. The V end was cut by 3 bases, the J end by 7 bases, with 16 bases between. This CDR3 is built from 15 residues.

The genes are TRBV19 and TRBJ2-7; D perhaps matches TRBD1 (5 bases). This CDR3 contains 14 residues. Trimming removed 5 bases from V and 3 bases from J, with 14 bases in between. CDR1 and CDR2 (germline): LNHDA, SQIVND (reference sequence). CDR3 in DNA: TGTGCCAGTAGTCTGGCAGGGATAAACTACGAGCAGTACTTC. This codes for CASSLAGINYEQYF.

This clone has just a few counts. The chain has TRBV9 and TRBJ2-6, with a weak D call TRBD2 (6 bases). The CDR3 is made up of 16 amino acids. V was cut by 4 bases and J by 4 bases, with 15 bases left in between. Germline CDR1 and CDR2: SGDLS and YYNGEE. CDR3: CASSPALGRGANVLTF. CDR3 DNA: TGTGCCAGCAGCCCAGCCTTGGGGAGGGGGGCCAACGTCCTGACTTTC.

This clone was counted only a few times. This chain uses TRBV30 with TRBJ1-2, with unresolved D. This CDR3 contains 14 residues. V was clipped by 4 bases and J by 4 bases, with 16 bases between them. Germline V CDR1 and CDR2: GTSNPN, SVGIG (reference sequence). CDR3 nucleotide sequence: TGTGCCTGGAACCGATTTCGTGGCGGCTATGGCTACACCTTC. As protein: CAWNRFRGGYGYTF.

The chain links TRBV25-1 to TRBJ2-5; TRBD2 agrees at 8 bases. CDR3 length equals 14 residues. CDR1 is MGHDK, CDR2 SYGVNS, per germline. Germline trimming cut 5 bases from V and 1 base from J; bases unmatched to any gene: 3. This chain's CDR3 is CASSLAGSQETQYF. Here the CDR3 DNA reads TGTGCCAGCAGTTTAGCGGGGAGCCAAGAGACCCAGTACTTC.

A few counts support this clone. V is TRBV30 and J is TRBJ2-7, with 9 bases that match TRBD1. The V gene's germline CDR1 is GTSNPN and CDR2 SVGIG (reference sequence). J lost 4 bases, V lost 5 bases, and 12 bases had no gene match. The CDR3 is made up of 15 amino acids. DNA of the CDR3: TGTGCCTGGGCTCCGAACAGGGGGCGATTTTACGAGCAGTACTTC. Its translation: CAWAPNRGRFYEQYF.

This clone was seen only a few times. This chain joins TRBV2 and TRBJ1-5, with D unclear. Trimming took off 2 bases at V and 0 bases at J, with 11 bases between the two ends. From germline, CDR1 is SNHLY and CDR2 FYNNEI. This CDR3 is 16 amino acids long. This chain's CDR3 is CASSEPEMYSNQPQHF. CDR3 coding DNA: TGTGCCAGCAGTGAACCGGAGATGTATAGCAATCAGCCCCAGCATTTT.

This clone was picked up a small number of times. The chain carries TRBV27 and TRBJ2-5, with 12 bases fitting TRBD2. Germline lookup yields CDR1 MNHEY and CDR2 SMNVEV (reference sequence). The CDR3 has 20 residues. The V gene end was trimmed by 5 bases and the J gene end by 3 bases; junction bases not matched to a gene: 19. The CDR3 DNA is TGTGCCAGCAGTCTCCCACAGGGCCGTCAGACTAGCGGGAGTGAAGAGACCCAGTACTTC. This codes for CASSLPQGRQTSGSEETQYF.

A few counts support this clone. This rearrangement joins TRBV6-6 to TRBJ1-1, with D possibly being TRBD1 (5 bases). Trimming pared 5 bases from V and 1 base from J, leaving 11 bases between. The CDR3 loop spans 14 amino acids. The germline gives CDR1 MNHNY, CDR2 SVGAGI (reference sequence). The CDR3 loop reads CASSVLGENTEAFF. CDR3 in DNA: TGTGCCAGCAGTGTTCTAGGGGAGAACACTGAAGCTTTCTTT.